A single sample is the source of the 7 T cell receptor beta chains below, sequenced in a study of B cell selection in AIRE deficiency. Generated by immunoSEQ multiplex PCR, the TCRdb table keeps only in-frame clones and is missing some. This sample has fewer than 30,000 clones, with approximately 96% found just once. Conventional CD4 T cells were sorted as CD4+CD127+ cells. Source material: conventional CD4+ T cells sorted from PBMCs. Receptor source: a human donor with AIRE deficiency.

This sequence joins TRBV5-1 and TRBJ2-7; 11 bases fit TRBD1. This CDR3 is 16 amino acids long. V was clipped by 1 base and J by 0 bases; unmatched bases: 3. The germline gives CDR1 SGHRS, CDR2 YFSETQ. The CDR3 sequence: CASSLRDRGSSYEQYF. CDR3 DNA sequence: TGCGCCAGCAGCTTGAGGGACAGGGGGAGCTCCTACGAGCAGTACTTC.

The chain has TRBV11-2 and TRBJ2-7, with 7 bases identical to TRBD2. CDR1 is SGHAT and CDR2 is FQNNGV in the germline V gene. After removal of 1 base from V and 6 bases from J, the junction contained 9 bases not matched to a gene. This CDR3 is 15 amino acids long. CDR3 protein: CASSLVAGPLGEQYF. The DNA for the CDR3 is TGTGCCAGCAGCTTAGTAGCGGGCCCCCTAGGCGAGCAGTACTTC.

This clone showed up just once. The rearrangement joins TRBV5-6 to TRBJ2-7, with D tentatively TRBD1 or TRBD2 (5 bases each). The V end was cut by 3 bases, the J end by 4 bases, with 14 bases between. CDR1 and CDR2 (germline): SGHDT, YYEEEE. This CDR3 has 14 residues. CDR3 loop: CASSSTGEGYEQYF. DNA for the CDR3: TGTGCCAGCAGCTCAACAGGAGAGGGTTACGAGCAGTACTTC.

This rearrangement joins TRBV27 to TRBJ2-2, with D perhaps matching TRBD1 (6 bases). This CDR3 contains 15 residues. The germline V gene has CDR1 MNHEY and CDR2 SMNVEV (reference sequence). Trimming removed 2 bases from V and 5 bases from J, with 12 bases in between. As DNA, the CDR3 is TGTGCCAGCAGTTTACGGCAGGGGTTTACCGGGGAGCTGTTTTTT. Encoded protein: CASSLRQGFTGELFF.

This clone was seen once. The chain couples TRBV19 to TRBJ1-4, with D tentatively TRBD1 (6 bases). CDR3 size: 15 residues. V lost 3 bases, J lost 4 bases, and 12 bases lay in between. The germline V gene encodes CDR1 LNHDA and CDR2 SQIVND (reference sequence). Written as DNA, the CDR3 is TGTGCCAGTAGTATTGCAGGGGCGAATAATGAAAAACTGTTTTTT. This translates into CASSIAGANNEKLFF.

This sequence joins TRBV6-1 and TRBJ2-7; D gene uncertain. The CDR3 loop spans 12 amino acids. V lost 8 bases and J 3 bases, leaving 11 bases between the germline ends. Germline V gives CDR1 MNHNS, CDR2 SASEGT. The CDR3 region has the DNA TGTGCCAGCGAAGGTCGTCTCTACGAGCAGTACTTC. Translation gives CASEGRLYEQYF.

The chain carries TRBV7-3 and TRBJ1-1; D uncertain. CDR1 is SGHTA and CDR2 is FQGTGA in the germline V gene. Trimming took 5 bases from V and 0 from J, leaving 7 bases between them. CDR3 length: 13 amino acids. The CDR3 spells CASSPSLNTEAFF. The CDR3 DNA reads TGTGCCAGCAGCCCATCCCTGAACACTGAAGCTTTCTTT.